The following is a T cell receptor (beta chain) sequence with its context. These data are taken from a study of blood T cell repertoires in COVID-19. The repertoire was sequenced with immunoSEQ multiplex PCR; TCRdb's copy has only in-frame clones and lacks some. The top ten hold about 2% of the sample, which has 130,000 to 150,000 clones, about three quarters seen once. Trimming removed 4 bases from V and 4 bases from J; junction bases left unmatched: 10. This CDR3 is built from 16 residues. Germline V gene lookup returns CDR1 MNHEY and CDR2 SVGAGI. The sequenced sample was peripheral blood. The chain joins TRBV6-5 to TRBJ1-2; 9 bases fit TRBD1. This TCR was recovered from a woman between 55 and 75 years old with acute or convalescent COVID-19. The CDR3 region is CASSSPGQGDFYGYTF. Written as DNA, the CDR3 is TGTGCCAGCAGTTCCCCGGGACAGGGAGACTTCTATGGCTACACCTTC.